This record looks at one TCR beta chain sequence and its context. Its target antigen remains unknown. There are no base qualities to consult, and no much larger clone falls within one base. From cysteine to phenylalanine, the CDR3 is 14 amino acids long. Only the CDR3 DNA stays, 42 bases, in frame from base 1. From the germline V gene, CDR1 is MDHEN and CDR2 is SYDVKM. Unmatched junction bases come to 15, with V trimmed by 10 bases and J by 15 bases. The data belong to a study of blood T cell repertoires in COVID-19 (dated by TCRdb to the early 2020s). At the level of the whole study: Samples covering the acute and convalescent phases of COVID-19 were provided by collaborators in the United States, Italy and Spain. Sample metadata almost always included a de-identified subject ID, COVID-19 status, age in years and sex. The samples were drawn from the first 160 participants of the ongoing ImmuneRACE study and from 1,200 or so subjects provided by 6 global collaborators. Subjects who had been exposed to COVID-19, were actively infected with it, or had recovered from it provided the deeply sampled blood TCRbeta repertoires that made up the dataset. The material from the prospective study consisted of cDNA or gDNA derived from T cells, B-cell-depleted T cells, or PBMCs. Where available, HLA class I and class II types were obtained from metadata supplied by the sample provider rather than from assay-based typing. The repertoires were made available in a free public database intended to serve as a resource for research on the immune response to SARS-CoV-2.

TCRbeta CDR3 regions were amplified from genomic DNA using the immunoSEQ Assay, a bias-controlled multiplex PCR. The study's own analysis went as follows. Nucleated cell counts per sample were estimated from amplification of reference gene primers within the assay. To quantify the absolute abundance of each unique TCRbeta CDR3 rearrangement, sequence reads were collapsed and filtered. Productive Simpson clonality was computed per sample as the square root of Simpson's diversity index over productive rearrangements. TCRdb retrieved this table from immuneACCESS and kept in-frame rearrangements only. Not all clones are present; in checked studies, unresolved V genes account for under half, and no reason is known for the remainder. That table is the source of V, J and clone size, and D and trimming were worked out from the DNA. The sample data list about 200,000 clones, and roughly four fifths of these were observed just once. The ten top clones hold approximately 7.9% of the sample.

In the prospective study, participants were roughly 18 to 100 years old, resided in fewer than 25 geographic areas of the United States, and were enrolled through a virtual design. Cohort assignment in the prospective study relied on participant-reported clinical history from a screening survey and a study questionnaire. ImmuneRACE Cohort 3 recovered participants were defined by two consecutive negative NP/OP PCR tests, healthcare professional clearance, or symptom resolution. In the prospective study, whole blood, serum and a nasopharyngeal or oropharyngeal swab were collected from each participant by mobile phlebotomists. Participants in the prospective study had the option to provide additional blood draws and questionnaires over an approximately 2-month period. Before DNA extraction, blood samples from the prospective study were shipped at room temperature or frozen. On the study overall, not on this receptor specifically: The quantity of clinical and demographic metadata differed by source and by participant and was supplied without curation.

The chain employs TRBV28 and TRBJ1-6, and 10 junctional nucleotides match TRBD1. The TCR originated in a man aged 35 to 55 who had recovered from COVID-19. The sequenced sample was PBMCs or T cells enriched from blood (not recorded which). The CDR3 region: CAIIASGQGSRLHF. The nucleotide sequence reads TGTGCCATTATCGCCTCGGGACAGGGGTCGCGCCTCCACTTT.